The source of this T cell receptor (beta chain) is a study of blood T cell repertoires in COVID-19. Study as a whole: Samples came from the United States, Italy and Spain, spanning acute and convalescent COVID-19. PBMCs, B-cell-depleted T cells, or T cells were the source of the cDNA or gDNA that made up the material.

Source study methods: Amplification with reference gene primers provided the estimates of nucleated cell counts. Repertoires were generated with immunoSEQ multiplex PCR, while TCRdb's copy carries only in-frame clones and drops some. V and J calls and clone size follow that table, whereas D and trimming were derived from the DNA. The sample lists 100,000 to 150,000 clones; roughly 90% were seen once. The CDR3 length is 20 residues. CDR1 is SQVTM, CDR2 ANQGSEA, per germline. V shed 5 bases and J 1 base; nucleotides not matched to a gene: 14. The sequenced material came from peripheral blood. The source is a man aged 45 to 65 with active or convalescent COVID-19. This chain joins TRBV29-1 and TRBJ2-2, with TRBD2 matching 15 bases. The CDR3 nucleotides read TGCAGCGTTCATACCACCCGTTGGGGACTAGCGGGAGGGAACACCGGGGAGCTGTTTTTT. Encoded protein: CSVHTTRWGLAGGNTGELFF.